The 6 T cell receptor beta chains below were found in one sample sequenced in a study of post-analysis software for immune sequencing data. Study-wide findings and caveats: When patients were compared with controls, about 5 TRBV segments were more frequent, TRBV5-6, TRBV5-1 and TRBV20-1 among them.

Unique-molecular-identifier-tagged TCR beta cDNA libraries were used. Using its own MiXCR run on the PCR reads, TCRdb lists one record per CDR3 protein. The data show 180,000 or so distinct CDR3 sequences, 25% to 35% seen once. Their antigens are not known. The sequenced sample consisted of blood. These receptors were collected from a girl aged 2-17 years with multiple sclerosis.

There are a few counts of this clonotype. The chain couples TRBV7-2 to TRBJ2-1; 14 nucleotides match TRBD2. The V gene's germline CDR1 is SGHTA and CDR2 FQGNSA. Trimming took 5 bases from V and 10 from J; bases not matched to a gene: 13. This CDR3 contains 17 residues. CDR3 residues: CASSITLTSGRAREQFF. CDR3 nucleotide sequence: TGTGCCAGCAGCATAACTCTGACTAGCGGGAGGGCCAGGGAGCAGTTCTTC.

This clonotype was counted only a few times. The chain recombines TRBV3-1 with TRBJ1-2; no reliable D call. Trimming pared 1 base from V and 8 bases from J, leaving 14 bases between. This CDR3 is 14 amino acids long. Germline V gene data show CDR1 as LGHDT and CDR2 as YNNKEL (reference sequence). CDR3 nucleotide sequence: TGTGCCAGCAGCCAAGGGGCAGCCCTCGGGGGCTACACCTTC. The encoded protein is CASSQGAALGGYTF.

V and J are TRBV27 and TRBJ1-2; 11 bases line up with TRBD1. The trim removed 6 bases at V and 8 bases at J, leaving 8 bases unmatched. Germline CDR1 and CDR2: MNHEY and SMNVEV (reference sequence). This CDR3 region has 14 residues. CDR3 coding DNA: TGTGCCAGCAGGTTAGGGACAGGGGGTCGGGGCTACACCTTC. Residues: CASRLGTGGRGYTF.

In its sample, this clonotype was seen many times. The rearrangement joins TRBV2 to TRBJ2-5, with 13 bases aligning to TRBD2. V lost 6 bases and J lost 7; bases outside the gene matches: 11. CDR1 and CDR2 from the germline V gene are SNHLY and FYNNEI. The CDR3 is made up of 16 amino acids. CDR3 residues: CASRLGLAGVRLTQYF. The CDR3 DNA reads as TGTGCCAGCAGACTCGGACTAGCGGGAGTTAGGTTGACCCAGTACTTC. Full variable domain (rest looked up from reference TRBV2 and TRBJ2-5): EPEVTQTPSHQVTQMGQEVILRCVPISNHLYFYWYRQILGQKVEFLVSFYNNEISEKSEIFDDQFSVERPDGSNFTLKIRSTKLEDSAMYFCASRLGLAGVRLTQYFGPGTRLLVL.

This clonotype turned up a few times. The gene calls are TRBV5-1 and TRBJ2-3; 14 bases are shared with TRBD2. V was clipped by 4 bases and J by 1 base; unmatched bases: 8. This CDR3 region has 18 residues. Germline CDR1 is SGHRS and CDR2 is YFSETQ. CDR3 sequence: CASSPGLAGGTGTDTQYF. CDR3 DNA sequence: TGCGCCAGCAGCCCCGGACTAGCGGGGGGAACCGGCACAGATACGCAGTATTTT.

This clonotype was counted between two and nine times. This chain uses TRBV29-1 with TRBJ1-1, with D possibly matching TRBD1 (6 bases). Germline CDR1 and CDR2: SQVTM and ANQGSEA. This CDR3 comprises 13 residues. The V and J ends lost 4 bases and 0 bases respectively, with 9 bases between them. The CDR3 DNA reads as TGCAGCGTTGGGACAGTCGTGAACACTGAAGCTTTCTTT. It specifies CSVGTVVNTEAFF. The whole variable domain, remainder taken from reference TRBV29-1 and TRBJ1-1, is SAVISQKPSRDICQRGTSLTIQCQVDSQVTMMFWYRQQPGQSLTLIATANQGSEATYESGFVIDKFPISRPNLTFSTLTVSNMSPEDSSIYLCSVGTVVNTEAFFGQGTRLTVV.